This T cell receptor beta chain was captured in a study of T cells in Graves' hyperthyroidism and ophthalmopathy. Findings and limits, study-wide: By a 13 V-J model, ophthalmopathy was set apart from stable hyperthyroidism. Blood also carried most thyroid clonotypes expanded above 0.001.

The V gene end was trimmed by 10 bases and the J gene end by 2 bases; junction bases not matched to a gene: 19. The germline V gene has CDR1 MNHNS and CDR2 SASEGT. The CDR3 length is 17 residues. This clonotype was seen only a few times. Its specificity is unknown. Template material for amplifying TCR beta CDR3 regions consisted of RNA transcripts. In the first-round RT-PCR of the TCR CDR3, the HTBI primer set was used. From the multiplex PCR reads, TCRdb called clonotypes with MiXCR, one entry per CDR3 protein. The table lists 600,000 or so distinct CDR3 sequences, around 15% of them singletons, with around 4% in the top ten.

The sample comprised blood. The sequence was obtained from a woman in her twenties or thirties with Graves' hyperthyroidism. This chain links TRBV6-1 with TRBJ2-7, with 8 bases fitting TRBD2. Here the CDR3 reads CATHTSAGGGLTYEQYF. CDR3 in DNA: TGTGCCACCCATACTAGCGCCGGGGGGGGCTTGACCTACGAGCAGTACTTC.